The 2 T cell receptor beta chains given below trace back to one sample, sequenced in a study of cytomegalovirus exposure and HLA in healthy donors. The PCR employed 60 Vbeta primers together with 13 Jbeta primers. Data came from immunoSEQ multiplex PCR; TCRdb stores just in-frame clones and leaves some out. The table shows 150,000 to 200,000 clones, with roughly 85% occurring only once. What was sequenced was PBMCs. These receptor sequences come from a woman aged 40-49 years in good health and CMV-seronegative.

The gene calls are TRBV4-1 and TRBJ1-5; D not certain. Trimming removed 4 bases at V and 7 bases at J, with 14 bases between. The germline CDR1 and CDR2 sequences are MGHRA and YSYEKL. This CDR3 has 14 residues. The CDR3 here is CASSPRGRGQPQHF. The CDR3 nucleotides are TGCGCCAGCAGCCCCCGAGGACGGGGACAGCCCCAGCATTTT.

This chain connects TRBV5-1 to TRBJ1-2, with 8 bases lining up with TRBD1. J gave up 6 bases and V 4 bases, and 11 bases lay outside the gene matches. The CDR3 extends over 15 amino acids. Germline CDR1 and CDR2: SGHRS and YFSETQ. The CDR3, as DNA: TGCGCCAGCAGCCCGCAAGGACAGGGTGGTGATGGCTACACCTTC. Translation: CASSPQGQGGDGYTF.